The subject of this entry is one T cell receptor beta chain. Its target is not known. With molecular barcodes, quantitative 5'-RACE was used to make the TCR beta libraries. TCRdb redid the calling of the 5' RACE reads with MiXCR, one entry per CDR3 protein. The repertoire holds about 200,000 distinct CDR3 sequences, with 9.5% to 15% as singletons. These data belong to a study of CD8 T cells in ankylosing spondylitis. General study results and limits: Ankylosing spondylitis blood appeared to be characterized by a TCR beta motif of under ten highly homologous variants. Disease-associated clonotypes exhibited CD8+ identity and were relatively infrequent in peripheral blood. Clones tied to disease were said to be significantly enriched in matched ankylosing spondylitis synovial fluid.

The CDR3 has 16 amino acids. Germline V gene lookup returns CDR1 SGHAT and CDR2 FQNNGV. Trimming cost V 1 base and J 6 bases, with 18 bases left between them. This sequence joins TRBV11-2 and TRBJ2-5; D is possibly TRBD2 (5 bases). The origin of this receptor is a male donor with ankylosing spondylitis or in good health (not recorded which). The material sequenced was blood, either unsorted or a sorted T cell fraction (not recorded which). CDR3 sequence: CASSLGSTGMEKTQYF. The CDR3 DNA sequence: TGTGCCAGCAGCTTAGGGTCAACGGGGATGGAAAAGACCCAGTACTTC.